This TCR beta chain was profiled in a study of cytomegalovirus exposure and HLA in healthy donors. Comment on this clone: Its cognate antigen is unknown.

The CDR3 spans 15 residues. J gave up 0 bases and V 6 bases, and 3 bases lay outside the gene matches. CDR1 is LNHDA, CDR2 SQIVND, per germline (reference sequence). Overall study findings and caveats: Relative to the approximately 630-donor mean, N-insertions were reportedly fewer in an Asian-associated ancestry cluster in a later analysis. Highly shared variants forming one cluster were likely a sequencing artifact. Per published accounts, TCR beta sequences correctly predicted the HLA-A and HLA-B alleles of most subjects. A later analysis showed that HLA-associated TCR beta chains had undergone more clonal expansion than equally common others.

13 Jbeta primers and 60 Vbeta primers were used for the PCR. The assay was immunoSEQ multiplex PCR, and TCRdb's table has in-frame clones only and misses some. In the table there are some 180,000 clones, roughly 85% of which are singletons. Sequencing input: PBMCs. The clonotype was recovered from a woman aged 45-65 years in good health and CMV-seronegative. This sequence joins TRBV19 and TRBJ2-3; 10 bases map to TRBD2. CDR3 sequence reads: CASSGLAESTDTQYF. The CDR3 DNA is TGTGCCAGTAGCGGACTAGCGGAAAGCACAGATACGCAGTATTTT.